The source of this T cell receptor beta chain is a study of cytomegalovirus exposure and HLA in healthy donors. Overall study findings and caveats: Across HLA loci, a later analysis found differing TCR association rates, with DRB1 most and HLA-C fewest.

The trim removed 4 bases at V and 0 bases at J, leaving 3 bases unmatched. The CDR3 is 16 amino acids. Germline V gives CDR1 LNHDA, CDR2 SQIVND (reference sequence). PCR amplification relied on 60 Vbeta primers (plus 13 Jbeta primers). Assay: immunoSEQ multiplex PCR; the TCRdb copy retains only in-frame clones and omits some. Altogether over 65,000 clones are present, about three quarters being singletons, with the ten largest covering about 8.8%. For this clone: Its target is not known.

This receptor was obtained from a middle-aged man in good health and CMV-seronegative. The chain uses TRBV19 and TRBJ1-6; 7 nucleotides match TRBD1. Sequencing was performed on PBMCs. The CDR3 spells CASSTGDSSYNSPLHF. CDR3 coding DNA: TGTGCCAGTAGTACCGGGGACAGCTCCTATAATTCACCCCTCCACTTT.